The clone carrying this T cell receptor (beta chain) was picked up one time. What it recognizes is unknown. This entry is derived from a study of CD8+ T cells in alopecia areata. The CDR3 covers 15 residues. Trimming removed 6 bases from V and 0 bases from J; junction bases left unmatched: 5. Germline CDR1 reads MNHEY; CDR2 reads SMNVEV (reference sequence). Sequencing templates came from extracted RNA that was reverse transcribed into cDNA. Repertoires were generated with immunoSEQ multiplex PCR, while TCRdb's copy carries only in-frame clones and drops some. Among about 140,000 clones, around 87% were seen once, and the ten largest hold about 13%. Study conclusions and caveats: Uncertain still, given a single nonresponder, is whether baseline CD8+ expansion links to response. Many expanded lesional clones remained in scalp and blood on tofacitinib. In scalp, tofacitinib significantly decreased clonality and expanded CD8+ clones among the top 100. In scalp samples, resident alphabeta T cells of normal skin are also sequenced.

Documented treatment: oral pan-JAK inhibitor, 5-10 mg twice daily. The TCR comes from a human donor with alopecia areata. Sequences were derived from CD8+ T cells sorted from blood, sampled at week 4, from a patient treated with tofacitinib. The chain links TRBV27 to TRBJ2-7; 10 bases map to TRBD2. DNA of the CDR3: TGTGCCAGCAGGGCTAGCGGGGGTAGCTCCTACGAGCAGTACTTC. Protein: CASRASGGSSYEQYF.